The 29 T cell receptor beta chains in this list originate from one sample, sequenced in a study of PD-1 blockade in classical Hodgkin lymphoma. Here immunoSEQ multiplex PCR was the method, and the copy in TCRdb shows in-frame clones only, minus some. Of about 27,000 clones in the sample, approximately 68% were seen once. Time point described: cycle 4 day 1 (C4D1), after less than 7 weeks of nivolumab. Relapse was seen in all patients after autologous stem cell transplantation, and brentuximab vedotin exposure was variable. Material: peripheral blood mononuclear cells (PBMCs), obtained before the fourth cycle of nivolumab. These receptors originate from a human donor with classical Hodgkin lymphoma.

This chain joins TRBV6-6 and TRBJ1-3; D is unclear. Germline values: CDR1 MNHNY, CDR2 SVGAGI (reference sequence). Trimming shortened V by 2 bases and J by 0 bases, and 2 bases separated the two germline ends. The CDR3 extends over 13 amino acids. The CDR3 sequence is CASSYGSGNTIYF. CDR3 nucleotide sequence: TGTGCCAGCAGTTACGGCTCTGGAAACACCATATATTTT.

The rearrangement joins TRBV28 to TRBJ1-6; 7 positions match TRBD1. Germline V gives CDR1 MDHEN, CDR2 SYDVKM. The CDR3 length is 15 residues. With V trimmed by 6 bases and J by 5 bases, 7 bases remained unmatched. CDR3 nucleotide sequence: TGTGCCAGCAGCCCCACAGGGGTTAATAATTCACCCCTCCACTTT. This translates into CASSPTGVNNSPLHF.

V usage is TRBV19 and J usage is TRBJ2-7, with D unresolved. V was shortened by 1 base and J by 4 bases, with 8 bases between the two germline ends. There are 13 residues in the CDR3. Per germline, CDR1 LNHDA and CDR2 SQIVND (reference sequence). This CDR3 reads CASSIVGDYEQYF. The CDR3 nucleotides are TGTGCCAGTAGTATAGTTGGAGATTACGAGCAGTACTTC.

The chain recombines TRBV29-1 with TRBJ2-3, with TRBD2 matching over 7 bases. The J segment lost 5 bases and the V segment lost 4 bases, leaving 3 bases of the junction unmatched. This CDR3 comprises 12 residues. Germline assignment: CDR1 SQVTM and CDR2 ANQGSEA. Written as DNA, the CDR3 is TGCAGCGTTGTTCCGGGAGGAGATACGCAGTATTTT. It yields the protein CSVVPGGDTQYF.

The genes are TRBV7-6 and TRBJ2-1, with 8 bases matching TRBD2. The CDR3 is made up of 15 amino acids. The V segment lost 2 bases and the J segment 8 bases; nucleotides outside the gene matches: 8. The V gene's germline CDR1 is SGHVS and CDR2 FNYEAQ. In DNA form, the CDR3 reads TGTGCCAGCAGCTTAACAGCGGGAGATAGCCATGAGCAGTTCTTC. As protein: CASSLTAGDSHEQFF.

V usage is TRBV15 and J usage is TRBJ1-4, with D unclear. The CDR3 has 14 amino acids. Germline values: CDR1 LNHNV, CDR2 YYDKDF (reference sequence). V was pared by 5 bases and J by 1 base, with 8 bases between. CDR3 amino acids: CATSDLETNEKLFF. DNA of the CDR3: TGTGCCACCAGCGACTTAGAAACTAATGAAAAACTGTTTTTT. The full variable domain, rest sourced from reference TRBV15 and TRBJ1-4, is DAMVIQNPRYQVTQFGKPVTLSCSQTLNHNVMYWYQQKSSQAPKLLFHYYDKDFNNEADTPDNFQSRRPNTSFCFLDIRSPGLGDTAMYLCATSDLETNEKLFFGSGTQLSVL.

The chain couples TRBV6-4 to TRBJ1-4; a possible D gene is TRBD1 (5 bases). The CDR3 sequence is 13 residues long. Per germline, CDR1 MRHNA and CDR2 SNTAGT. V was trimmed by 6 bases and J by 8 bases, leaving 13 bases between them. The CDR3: CASRGVLREKLFF. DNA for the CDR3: TGTGCCAGCAGAGGGGTCTTAAGGGAAAAACTGTTTTTT.

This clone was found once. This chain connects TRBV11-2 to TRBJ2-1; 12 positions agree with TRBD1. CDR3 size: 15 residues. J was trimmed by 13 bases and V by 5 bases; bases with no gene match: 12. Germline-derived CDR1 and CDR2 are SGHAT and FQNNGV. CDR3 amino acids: CASSPRDRGPTAQFF. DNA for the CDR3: TGTGCCAGCAGCCCCCGGGACAGGGGGCCGACGGCCCAGTTCTTC.

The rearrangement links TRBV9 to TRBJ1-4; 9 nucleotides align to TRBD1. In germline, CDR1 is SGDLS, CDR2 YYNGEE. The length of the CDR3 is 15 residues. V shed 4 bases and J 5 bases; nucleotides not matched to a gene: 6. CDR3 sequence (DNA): TGTGCCAGCAGCTCCGGGACAGGGAGAAATGAAAAACTGTTTTTT. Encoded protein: CASSSGTGRNEKLFF. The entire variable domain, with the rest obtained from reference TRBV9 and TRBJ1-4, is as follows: DSGVTQTPKHLITATGQRVTLRCSPRSGDLSVYWYQQSLDQGLQFLIQYYNGEERAKGNILERFSAQQFPDLHSELNLSSLELGDSALYFCASSSGTGRNEKLFFGSGTQLSVL.

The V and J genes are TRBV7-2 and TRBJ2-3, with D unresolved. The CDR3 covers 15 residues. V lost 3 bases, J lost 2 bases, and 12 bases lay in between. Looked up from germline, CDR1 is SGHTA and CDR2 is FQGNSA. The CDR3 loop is CASSFFGGYTDTQYF. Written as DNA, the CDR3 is TGTGCCAGCAGCTTCTTTGGTGGATACACAGATACGCAGTATTTT.

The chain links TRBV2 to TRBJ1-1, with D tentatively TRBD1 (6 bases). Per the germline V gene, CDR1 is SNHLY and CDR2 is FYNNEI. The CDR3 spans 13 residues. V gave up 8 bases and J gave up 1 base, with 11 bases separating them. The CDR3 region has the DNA TGTGCCAGCCACGTACAGGGGAACACTGAAGCTTTCTTT. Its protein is CASHVQGNTEAFF.

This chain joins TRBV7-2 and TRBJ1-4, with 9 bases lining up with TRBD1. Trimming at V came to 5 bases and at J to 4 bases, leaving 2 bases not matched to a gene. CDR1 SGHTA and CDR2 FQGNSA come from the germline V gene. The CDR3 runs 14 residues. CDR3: CASSRGQGNEKLFF. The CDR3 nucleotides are TGTGCCAGCAGCCGGGGACAGGGTAATGAAAAACTGTTTTTT.

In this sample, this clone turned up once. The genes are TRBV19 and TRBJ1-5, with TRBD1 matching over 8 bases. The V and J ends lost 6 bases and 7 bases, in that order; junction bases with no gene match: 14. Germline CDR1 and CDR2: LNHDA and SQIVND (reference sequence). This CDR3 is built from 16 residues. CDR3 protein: CASRSAGQVDGQPQHF. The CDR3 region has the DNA TGTGCCAGTAGATCCGCGGGACAGGTCGACGGGCAGCCCCAGCATTTT.

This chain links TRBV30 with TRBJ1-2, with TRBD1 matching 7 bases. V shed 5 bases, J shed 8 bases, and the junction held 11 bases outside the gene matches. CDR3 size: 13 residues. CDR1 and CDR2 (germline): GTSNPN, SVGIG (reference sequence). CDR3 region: CAWDKGAGVGYTF. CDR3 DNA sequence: TGTGCCTGGGACAAGGGGGCAGGTGTAGGCTACACCTTC.

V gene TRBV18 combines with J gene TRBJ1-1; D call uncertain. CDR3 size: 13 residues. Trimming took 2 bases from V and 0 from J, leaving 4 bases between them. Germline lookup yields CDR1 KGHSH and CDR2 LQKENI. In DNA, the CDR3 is TGTGCCAGCTCACCAGGCATGAACACTGAAGCTTTCTTT. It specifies CASSPGMNTEAFF.

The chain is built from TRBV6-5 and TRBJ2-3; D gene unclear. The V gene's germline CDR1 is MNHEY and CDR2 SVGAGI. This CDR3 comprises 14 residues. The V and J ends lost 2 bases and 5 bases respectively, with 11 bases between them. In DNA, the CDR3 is TGTGCCAGCAGTTACAGTCAGGTGTTAGATACGCAGTATTTT. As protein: CASSYSQVLDTQYF.

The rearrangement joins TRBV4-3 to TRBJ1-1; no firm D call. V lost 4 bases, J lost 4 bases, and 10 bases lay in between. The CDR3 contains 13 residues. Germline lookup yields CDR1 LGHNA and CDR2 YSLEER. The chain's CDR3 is CASSLGWGTEAFF. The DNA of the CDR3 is TGCGCCAGCAGCCTCGGTTGGGGCACTGAAGCTTTCTTT.

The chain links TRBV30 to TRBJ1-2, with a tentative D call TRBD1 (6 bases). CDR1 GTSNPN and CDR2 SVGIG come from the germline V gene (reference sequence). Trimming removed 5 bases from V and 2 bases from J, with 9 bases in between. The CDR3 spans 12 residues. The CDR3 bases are TGTGCCTGGGGACAGTCCAACTATGGCTACACCTTC. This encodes CAWGQSNYGYTF. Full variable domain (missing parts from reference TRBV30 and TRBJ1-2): SQTIHQWPATLVQPVGSPLSLECTVEGTSNPNLYWYRQAAGRGLQLLFYSVGIGQISSEVPQNLSASRPQDRQFILSSKKLLLSDSGFYLCAWGQSNYGYTFGSGTRLTVV.

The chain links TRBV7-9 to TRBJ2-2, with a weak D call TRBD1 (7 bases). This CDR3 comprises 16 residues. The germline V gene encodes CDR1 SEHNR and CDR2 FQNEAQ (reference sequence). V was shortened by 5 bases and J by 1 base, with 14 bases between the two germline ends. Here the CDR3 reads CASSPWRGQNTGELFF. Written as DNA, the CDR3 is TGTGCCAGCAGCCCCTGGAGGGGGCAGAACACCGGGGAGCTGTTTTTT. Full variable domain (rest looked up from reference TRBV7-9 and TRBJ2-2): DTGVSQNPRHKITKRGQNVTFRCDPISEHNRLYWYRQTLGQGPEFLTYFQNEAQLEKSRLLSDRFSAERPKGSFSTLEIQRTEQGDSAMYLCASSPWRGQNTGELFFGEGSRLTVL.

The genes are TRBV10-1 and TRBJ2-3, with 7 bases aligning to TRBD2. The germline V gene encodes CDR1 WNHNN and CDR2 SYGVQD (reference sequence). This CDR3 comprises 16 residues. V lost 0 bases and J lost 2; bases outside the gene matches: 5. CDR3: CASSESGGFYTDTQYF. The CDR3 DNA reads TGCGCCAGCAGTGAGTCGGGGGGGTTTTACACAGATACGCAGTATTTT.

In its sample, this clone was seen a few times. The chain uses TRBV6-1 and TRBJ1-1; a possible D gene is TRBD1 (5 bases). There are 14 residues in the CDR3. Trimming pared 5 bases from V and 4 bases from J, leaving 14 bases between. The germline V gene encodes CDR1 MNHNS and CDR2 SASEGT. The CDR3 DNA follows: TGTGCCAGCAGTCGTCAGCAGGGTACCACTGAAGCTTTCTTT. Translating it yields CASSRQQGTTEAFF.

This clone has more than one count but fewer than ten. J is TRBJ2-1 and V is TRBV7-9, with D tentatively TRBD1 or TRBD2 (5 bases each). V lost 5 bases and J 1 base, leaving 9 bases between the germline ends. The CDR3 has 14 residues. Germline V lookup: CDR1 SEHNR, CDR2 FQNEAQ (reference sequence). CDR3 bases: TGTGCCAGCAGCGTAGAGGGGTCCTACAATGAGCAGTTCTTC. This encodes CASSVEGSYNEQFF.

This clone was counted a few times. CDR3 region: CASSPGLEQFF. In nucleotides, the CDR3 is TGTGCCAGCAGCCCCGGATTGGAGCAGTTCTTC. The chain joins TRBV6-5 to TRBJ2-1; D call uncertain. Germline-derived CDR1 and CDR2 are MNHEY and SVGAGI. Trimming removed 6 bases at V and 10 bases at J, with 10 bases between. The CDR3 is 11 residues long.

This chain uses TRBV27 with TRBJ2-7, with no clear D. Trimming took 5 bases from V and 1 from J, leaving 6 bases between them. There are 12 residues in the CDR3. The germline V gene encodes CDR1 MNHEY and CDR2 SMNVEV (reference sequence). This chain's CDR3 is CASSDRSYEQYF. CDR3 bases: TGTGCCAGCAGTGACCGATCCTACGAGCAGTACTTC.

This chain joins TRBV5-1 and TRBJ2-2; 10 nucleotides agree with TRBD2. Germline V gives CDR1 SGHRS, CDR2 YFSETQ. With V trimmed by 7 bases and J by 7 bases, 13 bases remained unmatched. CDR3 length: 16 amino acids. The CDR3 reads CASGLLQRGGGGELFF. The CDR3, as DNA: TGCGCCAGCGGACTTCTCCAGCGGGGGGGCGGCGGGGAGCTGTTTTTT.

DNA for the CDR3: TGTGCCAGCAGTTCCGGGACAGGGCTGGAAAAACTGTTTTTT. Translated: CASSSGTGLEKLFF. This rearrangement joins TRBV6-5 to TRBJ1-4; 9 nucleotides match TRBD1. The V gene's germline CDR1 is MNHEY and CDR2 SVGAGI. After removal of 4 bases from V and 8 bases from J, the junction contained 5 bases not matched to a gene. This CDR3 comprises 14 residues.

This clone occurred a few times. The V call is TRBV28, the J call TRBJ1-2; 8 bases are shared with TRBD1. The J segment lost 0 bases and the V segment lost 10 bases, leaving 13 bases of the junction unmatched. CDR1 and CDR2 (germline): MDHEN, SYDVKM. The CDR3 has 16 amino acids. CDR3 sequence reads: CATLSMGTGSNYGYTF. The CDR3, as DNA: TGTGCCACCCTTTCAATGGGGACAGGCTCTAACTATGGCTACACCTTC.

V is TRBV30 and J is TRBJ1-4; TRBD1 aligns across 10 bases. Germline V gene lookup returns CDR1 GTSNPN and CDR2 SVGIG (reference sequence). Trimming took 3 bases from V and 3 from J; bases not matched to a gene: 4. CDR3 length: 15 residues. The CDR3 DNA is TGTGCCTGGAGACCGACAGGGGGCCCTAATGAAAAACTGTTTTTT. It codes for CAWRPTGGPNEKLFF.

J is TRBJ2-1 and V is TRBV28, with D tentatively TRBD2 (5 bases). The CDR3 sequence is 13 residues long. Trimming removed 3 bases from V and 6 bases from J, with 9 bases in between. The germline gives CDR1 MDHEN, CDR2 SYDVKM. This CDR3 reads CASSFPEGNEQFF. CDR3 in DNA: TGTGCCAGCAGTTTCCCCGAGGGCAATGAGCAGTTCTTC.